Listed here are 23 T cell receptor beta chains from one sample, sequenced in a study of Graves' ophthalmopathy and Graves' hyperthyroidism. The authors amplified TCR beta CDR3 regions from RNA transcripts. HTBI primers primed a first-round RT-PCR, and a second-round multiplex PCR followed. TCRdb re-called the multiplex PCR reads through MiXCR, storing one row per CDR3 protein. This table has hundreds of thousands of distinct CDR3 sequences, 20% to 25% appearing once. The source material was peripheral blood. Receptor source: a young woman with stable Graves' hyperthyroidism. Some clones in this sample may be carry-over from other donors' samples.

The table lists this clonotype with many counts. The genes are TRBV20-1 and TRBJ1-1; a weak D match, TRBD1 (6 bases). V lost 2 bases and J 3 bases, leaving 19 bases between the germline ends. Germline CDR1 is DFQATT and CDR2 is SNEGSKA (reference sequence). This CDR3 comprises 16 residues. CDR3 protein: CSARLPSQGRDTEAFF. CDR3 coding DNA: TGCAGTGCTAGACTACCCTCACAGGGAAGGGACACTGAAGCTTTCTTT.

V is TRBV28 and J is TRBJ2-5; D remains ambiguous. CDR1 and CDR2 from the germline V gene are MDHEN and SYDVKM. The V gene lost 4 bases and the J gene lost 2 bases, with 5 bases spanning the gap. The CDR3 has 12 residues. The CDR3 loop is CASSSFQETQYF. In DNA form, the CDR3 reads TGTGCCAGCAGTTCTTTTCAAGAGACCCAGTACTTC. The entire variable domain, with the rest obtained from reference TRBV28 and TRBJ2-5, is as follows: DVKVTQSSRYLVKRTGEKVFLECVQDMDHENMFWYRQDPGLGLRLIYFSYDVKMKEKGDIPEGYSVSREKKERFSLILESASTNQTSMYLCASSSFQETQYFGPGTRLLVL.

At least ten counts were recorded for this clonotype. The chain couples TRBV20-1 to TRBJ2-7, with D possibly being TRBD1 (5 bases). Germline lookup yields CDR1 DFQATT and CDR2 SNEGSKA (reference sequence). V was trimmed by 0 bases and J by 2 bases, leaving 11 bases between them. The CDR3 is made up of 14 amino acids. The CDR3 coding sequence is TGCAGTGCTAGAGATGATGGACATACCTACGAGCAGTACTTC. Protein product: CSARDDGHTYEQYF.

This clonotype was counted between two and nine times. The V call is TRBV19, the J call TRBJ1-1; no firm D call. V shed 5 bases and J shed 1 base, with 11 bases lying between them. From germline, CDR1 is LNHDA and CDR2 SQIVND (reference sequence). The CDR3 consists of 14 residues. The CDR3 DNA is TGTGCCAGTAGTGCCTGGACGGCGAACACTGAAGCTTTCTTT. Amino acids: CASSAWTANTEAFF.

This clonotype occurred many times. The chain has TRBV28 and TRBJ1-2; D may be TRBD1 (6 bases). V was clipped by 6 bases and J by 8 bases, with 13 bases between them. The V gene's germline CDR1 is MDHEN and CDR2 SYDVKM. The length of the CDR3 is 12 residues. CDR3 residues: CASRQGIDGYTF. DNA of the CDR3: TGTGCCAGCAGGCAGGGGATCGACGGCTACACCTTC.

The chain combines TRBV11-2 with TRBJ1-4; D gene uncertain. Germline V CDR1 and CDR2: SGHAT, FQNNGV. This CDR3 spans 14 amino acids. Trimming left V 4 bases short and J 4 bases short, with 10 bases between. The CDR3 loop is CASSSRGNNEKLFF. The CDR3 nucleotides read TGTGCCAGCAGCTCCCGGGGAAATAATGAAAAACTGTTTTTT.

This clonotype has a count of ten or more. V usage is TRBV6-1 and J usage is TRBJ1-2, with a weak D call TRBD1 (6 bases). The ends were cut back, 1 base at V and 6 bases at J, with 12 bases in the middle. The CDR3 spans 14 residues. Germline V gene sequence: CDR1 MNHNS, CDR2 SASEGT. The CDR3 DNA is TGTGCCAGCAGTGAAGGGAACGGGGGCCATGGCTACACCTTC. Translation gives CASSEGNGGHGYTF.

The sample holds many counts of this clonotype. The chain is built from TRBV20-1 and TRBJ2-7, with 9 bases matching TRBD1. From germline, CDR1 is DFQATT and CDR2 SNEGSKA (reference sequence). V was pared by 0 bases and J by 0 bases, with 6 bases of the junction left unmatched. The CDR3 is made up of 16 amino acids. CDR3 protein: CSARETGTGSSYEQYF. Written as DNA, the CDR3 is TGCAGTGCTAGAGAAACCGGGACAGGGAGCTCCTACGAGCAGTACTTC.

This clonotype was observed many times. The chain employs TRBV2 and TRBJ1-2; no definite D call. This CDR3 comprises 10 residues. The ends were cut back, 3 bases at V and 8 bases at J, with 4 bases in the middle. Per the germline V gene, CDR1 is SNHLY and CDR2 is FYNNEI. In nucleotides, the CDR3 is TGTGCCAGCAGTGACGGCGGCTACACCTTC. This encodes CASSDGGYTF.

The sample holds many counts of this clonotype. This chain links TRBV19 with TRBJ2-2, with 11 bases fitting TRBD2. Germline CDR1 and CDR2: LNHDA and SQIVND (reference sequence). The CDR3 loop spans 17 amino acids. Losses at the gene ends were 4 bases for V and 2 bases for J; bases not matched to a gene: 6. Here the CDR3 reads CASSTRLAGTNTGELFF. CDR3 bases: TGTGCCAGTAGTACGAGACTAGCGGGAACAAACACCGGGGAGCTGTTTTTT.

The gene calls are TRBV2 and TRBJ1-1, with 11 bases fitting TRBD1. This CDR3 has 15 residues. V was pared by 4 bases and J by 4 bases, with 5 bases of the junction left unmatched. Germline CDR1 is SNHLY and CDR2 is FYNNEI. The CDR3 DNA sequence: TGTGCCAGCAGTGCAGGGACAGGGGGGATCACTGAAGCTTTCTTT. Translated, it gives CASSAGTGGITEAFF.

This clonotype was observed a handful of times. V gene TRBV12-5 combines with J gene TRBJ1-1; 8 bases line up with TRBD1. This CDR3 comprises 17 residues. V trimming: 2 bases; J trimming: 5 bases; junction bases outside the gene matches: 13. The germline CDR1 and CDR2 sequences are LGHNT and FRNRAP. The CDR3, as DNA: TGTGCTAGTGGTTTGCTCACCTCCGGACAGGGTAGTACTGAAGCTTTCTTT. Translating gives CASGLLTSGQGSTEAFF.

This clonotype was seen many times. The V gene is TRBV15, the J gene TRBJ1-5; D is possibly TRBD1 (6 bases). Germline values: CDR1 LNHNV, CDR2 YYDKDF (reference sequence). CDR3 length equals 16 residues. Trimming shortened V by 3 bases and J by 2 bases, and 14 bases separated the two germline ends. CDR3 region: CATSSGRGVGNQPQHF. The DNA of the CDR3 is TGTGCCACCAGCAGCGGCAGGGGTGTGGGCAATCAGCCCCAGCATTTT.

This clonotype was observed many times. V and J are TRBV6-1 and TRBJ2-7; D not certain. Germline V gene sequence: CDR1 MNHNS, CDR2 SASEGT. CDR3 length equals 13 residues. The V gene lost 0 bases and the J gene lost 3 bases, with 6 bases spanning the gap. This chain's CDR3 is CASSEAGNYEQYF. The CDR3 DNA follows: TGTGCCAGCAGTGAAGCAGGGAACTACGAGCAGTACTTC.

This clonotype was observed many times. This sequence joins TRBV5-5 and TRBJ1-5, with a weak D call TRBD1 (6 bases). Germline V gene lookup returns CDR1 SGHKS and CDR2 YYEKEE (reference sequence). This CDR3 spans 15 amino acids. Trimming removed 4 bases at V and 4 bases at J, with 15 bases between. The CDR3 spells CASSLYLGGNQPQHF. The CDR3 DNA reads as TGTGCCAGCAGCCTGTACCTAGGGGGAAATCAGCCCCAGCATTTT.

This clonotype was counted only a few times. The chain links TRBV28 to TRBJ2-7; D assignment may be TRBD1 or TRBD2 (5 bases each). Germline V gives CDR1 MDHEN, CDR2 SYDVKM. Deletions cut 2 bases from V and 4 bases from J, with 15 bases between. The CDR3 covers 15 residues. The CDR3 DNA reads TGTGCCAGCAGTTTAGGGACGGATCCTCGATACGAGCAGTACTTC. Translating it yields CASSLGTDPRYEQYF.

The chain carries TRBV11-3 and TRBJ1-1, with TRBD1 as a possible D gene (5 bases). The CDR3 is 12 residues long. V lost 2 bases and J 8 bases, leaving 9 bases between the germline ends. Germline CDR1 is SGHNT and CDR2 is YENEEA. The CDR3 nucleotides read TGTGCCAGCAGCTTACCGGGACTCGAAGCTTTCTTT. This sequence encodes CASSLPGLEAFF.

This clonotype was recorded many times. The gene calls are TRBV12-3 or TRBV12-4 and TRBJ1-6; D unresolved. The CDR3 is 13 amino acids. Deletions cut 5 bases from V and 10 bases from J, with 12 bases between. The CDR3 is CASSPQGASPLHF. In nucleotides, the CDR3 is TGTGCCAGCAGTCCCCAAGGCGCGTCACCCCTCCACTTT.

Many counts were recorded for this clonotype. The chain is built from TRBV6-5 and TRBJ2-5; possibly TRBD1 for D (5 bases). The CDR3 contains 14 residues. Trimming took 2 bases from V and 1 from J, leaving 8 bases between them. Per the germline V gene, CDR1 is MNHEY and CDR2 is SVGAGI. The CDR3 reads CASSYVGAQETQYF. As DNA, the CDR3 is TGTGCCAGCAGTTACGTTGGGGCCCAAGAGACCCAGTACTTC.

This clonotype was counted at least ten times. This CDR3 reads CSARVGGARETQYF. In DNA form, the CDR3 reads TGCAGTGCTAGAGTGGGGGGGGCCCGAGAGACCCAGTACTTC. The chain carries TRBV20-1 and TRBJ2-5; D may be TRBD2 (7 bases). The CDR3 loop spans 14 amino acids. Germline values: CDR1 DFQATT, CDR2 SNEGSKA (reference sequence). V was pared by 1 base and J by 4 bases, with 13 bases between.

This clonotype occurred many times. V usage is TRBV6-2 or TRBV6-3 and J usage is TRBJ1-2, with D perhaps TRBD1 (6 bases). The length of the CDR3 is 14 residues. Per germline, CDR1 MNHEY and CDR2 SVGEGT. V was clipped by 5 bases and J by 4 bases, with 14 bases between them. The CDR3 loop is CASSPTGLSYGYTF. In DNA form, the CDR3 reads TGTGCCAGCAGTCCCACAGGGTTATCCTATGGCTACACCTTC.

The J gene is TRBJ1-1, the V gene TRBV30; D gene unclear. V was trimmed by 4 bases and J by 6 bases, leaving 15 bases between them. CDR3 length: 13 amino acids. Germline CDR1 and CDR2: GTSNPN and SVGIG (reference sequence). The CDR3 DNA follows: TGTGCCTGGAATGGGGATCCAGGATCTGAAGCTTTCTTT. It specifies CAWNGDPGSEAFF.

The genes are TRBV5-1 and TRBJ2-5, with TRBD1 as a possible D gene (6 bases). The CDR3 runs 15 residues. Trimming pared 6 bases from V and 1 base from J, leaving 16 bases between. Germline CDR1 and CDR2: SGHRS and YFSETQ. The chain's CDR3 is CASTRTGTFQETQYF. The DNA for the CDR3 is TGCGCCAGCACAAGGACTGGGACATTCCAAGAGACCCAGTACTTC.